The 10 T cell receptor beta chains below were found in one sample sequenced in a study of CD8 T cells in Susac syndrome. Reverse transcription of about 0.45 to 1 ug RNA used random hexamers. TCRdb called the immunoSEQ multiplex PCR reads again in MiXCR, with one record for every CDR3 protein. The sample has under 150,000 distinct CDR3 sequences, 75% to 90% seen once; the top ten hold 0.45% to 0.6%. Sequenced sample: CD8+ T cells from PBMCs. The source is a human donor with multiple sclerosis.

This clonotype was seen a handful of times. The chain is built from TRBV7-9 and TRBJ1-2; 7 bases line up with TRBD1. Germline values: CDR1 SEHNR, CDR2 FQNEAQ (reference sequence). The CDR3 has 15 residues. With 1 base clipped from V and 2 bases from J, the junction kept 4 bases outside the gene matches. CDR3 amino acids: CASSLGTGGNYGYTF. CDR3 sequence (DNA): TGTGCCAGCAGCTTAGGGACAGGCGGAAACTATGGCTACACCTTC.

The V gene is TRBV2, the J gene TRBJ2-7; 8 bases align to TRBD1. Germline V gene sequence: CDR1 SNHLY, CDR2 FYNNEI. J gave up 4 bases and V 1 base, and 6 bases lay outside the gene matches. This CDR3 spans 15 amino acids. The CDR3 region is CASSEGTGLEYEQYV. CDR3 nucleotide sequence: TGTGCCAGCAGTGAAGGGACAGGGCTGGAGTACGAGCAGTACGTC.

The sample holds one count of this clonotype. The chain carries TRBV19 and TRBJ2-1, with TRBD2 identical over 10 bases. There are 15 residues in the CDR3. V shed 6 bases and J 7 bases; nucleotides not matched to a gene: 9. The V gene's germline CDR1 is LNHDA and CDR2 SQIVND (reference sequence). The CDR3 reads CASSPVAGGLNEQFF. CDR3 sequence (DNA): TGTGCCAGTAGCCCAGTAGCGGGAGGACTAAATGAGCAGTTCTTC.

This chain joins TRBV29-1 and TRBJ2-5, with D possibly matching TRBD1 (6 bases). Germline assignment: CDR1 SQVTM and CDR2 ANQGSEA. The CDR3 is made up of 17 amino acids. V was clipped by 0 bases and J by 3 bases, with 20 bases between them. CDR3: CSVEDLESGQGKETQYF. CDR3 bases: TGCAGCGTTGAAGATCTTGAGTCGGGTCAGGGGAAAGAGACCCAGTACTTC.

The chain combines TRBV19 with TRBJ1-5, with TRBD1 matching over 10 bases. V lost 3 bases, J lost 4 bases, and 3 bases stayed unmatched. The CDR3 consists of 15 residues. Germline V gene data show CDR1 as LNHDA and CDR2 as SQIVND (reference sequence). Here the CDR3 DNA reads TGTGCCAGTAGTATGGGACAGGGGTCTAATCAGCCCCAGCATTTT. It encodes CASSMGQGSNQPQHF.

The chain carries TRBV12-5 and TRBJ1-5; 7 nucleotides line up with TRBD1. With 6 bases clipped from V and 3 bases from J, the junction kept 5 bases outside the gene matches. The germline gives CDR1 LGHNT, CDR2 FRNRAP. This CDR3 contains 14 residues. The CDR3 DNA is TGTGCTAGTGGATTACAGGGGTACAATCAGCCCCAGCATTTT. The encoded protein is CASGLQGYNQPQHF.

CDR3 in amino acids: CASSQDYGSGELFF. CDR3 nucleotide sequence: TGTGCCAGCAGCCAAGATTATGGGTCCGGGGAGCTGTTTTTT. The J gene is TRBJ2-2, the V gene TRBV4-2; unclear D gene. This CDR3 comprises 14 residues. Deletions cut 0 bases from V and 6 bases from J, with 8 bases between. Germline CDR1 is LGHNA and CDR2 is YNFKEQ.

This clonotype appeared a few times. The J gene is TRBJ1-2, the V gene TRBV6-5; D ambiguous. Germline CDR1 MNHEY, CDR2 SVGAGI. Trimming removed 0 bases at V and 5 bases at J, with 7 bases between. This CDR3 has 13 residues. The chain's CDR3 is CASSYSEGYGYTF. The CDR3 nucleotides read TGTGCCAGCAGTTACTCCGAGGGATATGGCTACACCTTC.

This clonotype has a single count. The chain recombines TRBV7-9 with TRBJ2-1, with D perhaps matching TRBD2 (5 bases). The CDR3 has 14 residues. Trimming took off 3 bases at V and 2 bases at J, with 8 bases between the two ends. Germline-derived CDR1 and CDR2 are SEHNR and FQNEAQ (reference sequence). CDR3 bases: TGTGCCAGCAGCTTCGCGGGCACCTACAATGAGCAGTTCTTC. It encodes CASSFAGTYNEQFF.

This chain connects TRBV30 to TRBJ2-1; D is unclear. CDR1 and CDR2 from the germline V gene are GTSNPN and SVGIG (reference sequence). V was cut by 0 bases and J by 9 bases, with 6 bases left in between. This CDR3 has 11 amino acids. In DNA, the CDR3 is TGTGCCTGGAGTGTCACCTCTGAGCAGTTCTTC. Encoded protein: CAWSVTSEQFF.